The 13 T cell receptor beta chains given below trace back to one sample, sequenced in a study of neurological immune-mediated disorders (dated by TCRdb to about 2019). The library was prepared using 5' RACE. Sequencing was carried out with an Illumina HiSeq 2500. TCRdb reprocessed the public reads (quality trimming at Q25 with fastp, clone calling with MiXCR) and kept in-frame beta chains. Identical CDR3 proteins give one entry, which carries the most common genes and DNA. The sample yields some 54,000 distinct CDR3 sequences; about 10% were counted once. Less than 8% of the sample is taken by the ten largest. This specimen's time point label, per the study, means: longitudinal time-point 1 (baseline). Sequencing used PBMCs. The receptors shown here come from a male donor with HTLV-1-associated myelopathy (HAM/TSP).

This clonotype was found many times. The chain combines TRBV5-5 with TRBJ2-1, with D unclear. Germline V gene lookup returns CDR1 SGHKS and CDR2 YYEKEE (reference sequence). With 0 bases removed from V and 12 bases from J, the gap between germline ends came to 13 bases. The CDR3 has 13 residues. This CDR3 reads CASSLVADKRQFF. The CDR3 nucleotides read TGTGCCAGCAGCTTGGTGGCAGACAAAAGGCAGTTCTTC.

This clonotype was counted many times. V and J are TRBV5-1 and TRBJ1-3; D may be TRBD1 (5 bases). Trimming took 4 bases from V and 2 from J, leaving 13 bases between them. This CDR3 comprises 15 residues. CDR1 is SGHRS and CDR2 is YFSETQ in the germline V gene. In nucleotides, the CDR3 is TGCGCCAGCAGCCCCTACCCAGGGACTGGAAACACCATATATTTT. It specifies CASSPYPGTGNTIYF. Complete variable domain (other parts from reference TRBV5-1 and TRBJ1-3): KAGVTQTPRYLIKTRGQQVTLSCSPISGHRSVSWYQQTPGQGLQFLFEYFSETQRNKGNFPGRFSGRQFSNSRSEMNVSTLELGDSALYLCASSPYPGTGNTIYFGEGSWLTVV.

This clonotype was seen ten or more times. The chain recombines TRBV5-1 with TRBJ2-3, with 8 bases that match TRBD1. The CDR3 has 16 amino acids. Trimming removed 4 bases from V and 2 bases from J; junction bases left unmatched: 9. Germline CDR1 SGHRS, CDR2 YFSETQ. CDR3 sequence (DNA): TGCGCCAGCAGCAGACAGGGGAGATCTCTCACAGATACGCAGTATTTT. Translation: CASSRQGRSLTDTQYF.

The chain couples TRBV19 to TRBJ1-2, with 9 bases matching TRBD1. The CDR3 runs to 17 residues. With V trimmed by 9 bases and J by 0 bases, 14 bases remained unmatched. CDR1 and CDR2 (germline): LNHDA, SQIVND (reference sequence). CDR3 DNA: TGTGCCAGCCACCCCGTCGGGACAGGGCCTGCTAACTATGGCTACACCTTC. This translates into CASHPVGTGPANYGYTF. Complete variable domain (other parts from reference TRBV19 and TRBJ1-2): DGGITQSPKYLFRKEGQNVTLSCEQNLNHDAMYWYRQDPGQGLRLIYYSQIVNDFQKGDIAEGYSVSREKKESFPLTVTSAQKNPTAFYLCASHPVGTGPANYGYTFGSGTRLTVV.

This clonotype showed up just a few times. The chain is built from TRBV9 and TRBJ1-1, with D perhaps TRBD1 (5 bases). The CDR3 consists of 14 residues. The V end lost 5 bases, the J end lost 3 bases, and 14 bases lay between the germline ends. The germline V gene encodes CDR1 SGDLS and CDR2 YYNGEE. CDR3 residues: CASRAQGEYTEAFF. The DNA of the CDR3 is TGTGCCAGCAGAGCCCAGGGAGAGTACACTGAAGCTTTCTTT.

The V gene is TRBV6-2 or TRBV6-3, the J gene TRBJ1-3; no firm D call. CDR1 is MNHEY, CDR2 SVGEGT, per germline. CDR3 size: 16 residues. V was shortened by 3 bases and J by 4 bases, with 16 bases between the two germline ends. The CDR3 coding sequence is TGTGCCAGCAGTTATGGCCTCCGCGACGTCGGAAACACCATATATTTT. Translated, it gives CASSYGLRDVGNTIYF.

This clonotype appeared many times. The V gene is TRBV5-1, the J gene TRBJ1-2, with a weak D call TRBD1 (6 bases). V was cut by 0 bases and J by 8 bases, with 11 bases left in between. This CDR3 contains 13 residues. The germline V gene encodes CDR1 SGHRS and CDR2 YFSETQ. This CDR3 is CASSLEGVRGYTF. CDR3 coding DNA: TGCGCCAGCAGCTTGGAGGGGGTTAGAGGCTACACCTTC. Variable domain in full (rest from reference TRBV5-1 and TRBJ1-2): KAGVTQTPRYLIKTRGQQVTLSCSPISGHRSVSWYQQTPGQGLQFLFEYFSETQRNKGNFPGRFSGRQFSNSRSEMNVSTLELGDSALYLCASSLEGVRGYTFGSGTRLTVV.

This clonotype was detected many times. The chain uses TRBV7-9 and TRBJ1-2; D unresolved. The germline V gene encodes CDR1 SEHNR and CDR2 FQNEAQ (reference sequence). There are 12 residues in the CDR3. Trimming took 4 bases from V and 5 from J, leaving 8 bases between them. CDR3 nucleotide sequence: TGTGCCAGCAGCTCGGATCGTTATGGCTACACCTTC. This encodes CASSSDRYGYTF.

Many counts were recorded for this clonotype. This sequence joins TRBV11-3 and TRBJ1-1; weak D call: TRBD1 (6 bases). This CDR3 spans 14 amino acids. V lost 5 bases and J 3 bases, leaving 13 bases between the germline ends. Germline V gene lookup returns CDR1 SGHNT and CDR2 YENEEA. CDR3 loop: CASSPQGVDTEAFF. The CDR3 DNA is TGTGCCAGCAGCCCACAGGGCGTCGACACTGAAGCTTTCTTT.

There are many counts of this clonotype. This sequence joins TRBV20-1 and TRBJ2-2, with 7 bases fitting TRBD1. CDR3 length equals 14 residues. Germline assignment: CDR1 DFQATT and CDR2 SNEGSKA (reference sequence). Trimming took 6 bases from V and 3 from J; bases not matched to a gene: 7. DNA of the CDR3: TGCAGTGCCCTGGGACAGTTATACACCGGGGAGCTGTTTTTT. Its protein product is CSALGQLYTGELFF.

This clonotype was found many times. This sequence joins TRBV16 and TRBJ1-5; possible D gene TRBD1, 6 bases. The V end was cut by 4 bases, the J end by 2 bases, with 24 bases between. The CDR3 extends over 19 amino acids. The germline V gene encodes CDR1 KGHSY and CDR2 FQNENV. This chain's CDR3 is CASSPRGARGRIGNQPQHF. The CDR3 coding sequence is TGTGCCAGCAGCCCTCGGGGGGCGCGGGGCAGGATAGGCAATCAGCCCCAGCATTTT.

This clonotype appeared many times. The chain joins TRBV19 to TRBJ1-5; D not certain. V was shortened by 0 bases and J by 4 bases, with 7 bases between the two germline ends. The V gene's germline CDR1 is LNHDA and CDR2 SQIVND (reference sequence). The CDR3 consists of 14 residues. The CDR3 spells CASSIDHGNQPQHF. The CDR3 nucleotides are TGTGCCAGTAGTATAGATCACGGGAATCAGCCCCAGCATTTT.

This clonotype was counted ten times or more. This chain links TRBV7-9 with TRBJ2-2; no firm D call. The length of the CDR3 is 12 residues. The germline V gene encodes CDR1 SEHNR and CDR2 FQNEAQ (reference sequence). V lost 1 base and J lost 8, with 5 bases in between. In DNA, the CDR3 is TGTGCCAGCAGCTTAGAGACAGGGGAGCTGTTTTTT. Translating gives CASSLETGELFF.